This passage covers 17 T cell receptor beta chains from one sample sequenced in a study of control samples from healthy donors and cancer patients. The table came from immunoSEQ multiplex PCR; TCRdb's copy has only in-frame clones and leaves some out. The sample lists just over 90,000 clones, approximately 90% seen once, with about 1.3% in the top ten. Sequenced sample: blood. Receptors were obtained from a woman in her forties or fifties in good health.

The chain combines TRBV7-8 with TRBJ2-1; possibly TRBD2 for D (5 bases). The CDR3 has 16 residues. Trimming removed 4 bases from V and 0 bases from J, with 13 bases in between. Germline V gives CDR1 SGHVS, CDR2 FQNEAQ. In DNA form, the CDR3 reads TGTGCCAGCAGCTCGACAAGACTAAGCTCCTACAATGAGCAGTTCTTC. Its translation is CASSSTRLSSYNEQFF.

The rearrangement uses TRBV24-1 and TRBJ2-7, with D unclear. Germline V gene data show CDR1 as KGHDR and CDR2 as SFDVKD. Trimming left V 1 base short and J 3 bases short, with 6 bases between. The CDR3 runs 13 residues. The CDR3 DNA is TGTGCCACCAGTGATTTAAAAAACTACGAGCAGTACTTC. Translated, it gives CATSDLKNYEQYF.

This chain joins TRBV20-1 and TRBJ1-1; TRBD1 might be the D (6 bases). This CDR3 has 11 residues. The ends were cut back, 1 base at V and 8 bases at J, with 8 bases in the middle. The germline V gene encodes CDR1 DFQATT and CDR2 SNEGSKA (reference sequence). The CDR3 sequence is CSARVRGEAFF. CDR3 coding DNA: TGCAGTGCTAGAGTCAGGGGAGAAGCTTTCTTT.

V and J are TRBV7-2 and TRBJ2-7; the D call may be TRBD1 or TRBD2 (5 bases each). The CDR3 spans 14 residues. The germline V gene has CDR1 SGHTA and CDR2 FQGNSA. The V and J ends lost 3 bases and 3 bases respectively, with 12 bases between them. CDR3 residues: CASSFGRGDYEQYF. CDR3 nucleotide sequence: TGTGCCAGCAGCTTCGGGCGAGGGGACTACGAGCAGTACTTC. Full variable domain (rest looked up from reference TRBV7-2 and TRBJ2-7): GAGVSQSPSNKVTEKGKDVELRCDPISGHTALYWYRQSLGQGLEFLIYFQGNSAPDKSGLPSDRFSAERTGGSVSTLTIQRTQQEDSAVYLCASSFGRGDYEQYFGPGTRLTVT.

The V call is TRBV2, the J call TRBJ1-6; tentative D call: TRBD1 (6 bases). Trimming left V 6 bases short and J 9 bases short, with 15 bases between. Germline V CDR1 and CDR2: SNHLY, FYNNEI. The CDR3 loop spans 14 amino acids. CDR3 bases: TGTGCCAGCAGCATGACCCTCAGGGGTTCACCCCTCCACTTT. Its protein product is CASSMTLRGSPLHF.

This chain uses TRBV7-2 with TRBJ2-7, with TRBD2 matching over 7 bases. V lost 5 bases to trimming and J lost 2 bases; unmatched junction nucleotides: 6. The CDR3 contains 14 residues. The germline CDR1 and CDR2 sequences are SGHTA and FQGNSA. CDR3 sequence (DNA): TGTGCCAGCAGCCAGGGAGGGACCCCCTACGAGCAGTACTTC. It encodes CASSQGGTPYEQYF.

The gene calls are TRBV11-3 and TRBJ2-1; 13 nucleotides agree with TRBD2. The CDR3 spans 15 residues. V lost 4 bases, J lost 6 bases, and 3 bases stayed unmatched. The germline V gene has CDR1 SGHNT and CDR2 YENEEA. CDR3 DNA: TGTGCCAGCAGCTCGGGACTAGCGGGAATCAATGAGCAGTTCTTC. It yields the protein CASSSGLAGINEQFF.

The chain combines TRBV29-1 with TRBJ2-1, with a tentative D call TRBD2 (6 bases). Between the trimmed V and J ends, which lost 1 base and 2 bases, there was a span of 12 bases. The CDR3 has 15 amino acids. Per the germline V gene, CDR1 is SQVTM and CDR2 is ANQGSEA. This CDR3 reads CSVEGREGTYNEQFF. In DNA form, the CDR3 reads TGCAGCGTTGAAGGGCGGGAAGGCACCTACAATGAGCAGTTCTTC.

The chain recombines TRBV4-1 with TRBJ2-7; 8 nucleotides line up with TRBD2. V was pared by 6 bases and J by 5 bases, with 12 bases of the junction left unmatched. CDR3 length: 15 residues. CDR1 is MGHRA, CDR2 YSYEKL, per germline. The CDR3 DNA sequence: TGCGCCAGCAGTTACTCGGGGGGGGGTAAAAACGAGCAGTACTTC. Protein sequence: CASSYSGGGKNEQYF.

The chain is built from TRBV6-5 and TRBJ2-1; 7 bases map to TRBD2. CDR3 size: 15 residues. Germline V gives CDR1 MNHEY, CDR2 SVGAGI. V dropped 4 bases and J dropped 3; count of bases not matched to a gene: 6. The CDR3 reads CASSSGTIFYNEQFF. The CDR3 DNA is TGTGCCAGCAGTTCCGGGACTATCTTCTACAATGAGCAGTTCTTC.

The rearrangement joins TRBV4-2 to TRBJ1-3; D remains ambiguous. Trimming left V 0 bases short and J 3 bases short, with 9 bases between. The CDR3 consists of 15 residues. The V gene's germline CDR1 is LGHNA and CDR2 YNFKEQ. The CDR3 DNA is TGTGCCAGCAGCCAAGATGAGGGCCGTGGAAACACCATATATTTT. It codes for CASSQDEGRGNTIYF.

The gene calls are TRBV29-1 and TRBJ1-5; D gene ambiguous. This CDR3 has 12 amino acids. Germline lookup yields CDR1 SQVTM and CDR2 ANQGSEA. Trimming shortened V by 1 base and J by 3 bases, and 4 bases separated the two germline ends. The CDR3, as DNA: TGCAGCGTTGAAGTACCCAATCAGCCCCAGCATTTT. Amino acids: CSVEVPNQPQHF.

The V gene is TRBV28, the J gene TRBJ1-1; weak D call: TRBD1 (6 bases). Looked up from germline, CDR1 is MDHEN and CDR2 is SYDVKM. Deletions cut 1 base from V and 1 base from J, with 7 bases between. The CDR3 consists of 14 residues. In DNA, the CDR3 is TGTGCCAGCAGTTTATACAGGGAGAACACTGAAGCTTTCTTT. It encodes CASSLYRENTEAFF.

CDR3 sequence: CASSLPRGSYGYTF. CDR3 in DNA: TGCGCCAGCAGCCTGCCAAGGGGTTCCTATGGCTACACCTTC. The chain uses TRBV5-1 and TRBJ1-2, with D tentatively TRBD1 (5 bases). CDR1 SGHRS and CDR2 YFSETQ come from the germline V gene. The CDR3 length is 14 residues. Trimming took 4 bases from V and 4 from J, leaving 14 bases between them.

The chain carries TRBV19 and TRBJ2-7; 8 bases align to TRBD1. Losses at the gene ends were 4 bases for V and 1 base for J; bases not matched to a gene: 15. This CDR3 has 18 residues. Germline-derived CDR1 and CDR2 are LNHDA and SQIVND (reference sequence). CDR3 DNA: TGTGCCAGTAGTACCCAGTCACCCCAGGGGGCTATTTCCTACGAGCAGTACTTC. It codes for CASSTQSPQGAISYEQYF.

The CDR3 region is CASSANRPSSHEQFF. The CDR3 DNA reads as TGTGCCAGCAGTGCCAACAGGCCCTCGTCCCATGAGCAGTTCTTC. The V gene is TRBV2, the J gene TRBJ2-1; TRBD1 is a possible D gene (5 bases). V dropped 4 bases and J dropped 8 bases, with 18 bases sitting between them. The CDR3 contains 15 residues. CDR1 is SNHLY and CDR2 is FYNNEI in the germline V gene.

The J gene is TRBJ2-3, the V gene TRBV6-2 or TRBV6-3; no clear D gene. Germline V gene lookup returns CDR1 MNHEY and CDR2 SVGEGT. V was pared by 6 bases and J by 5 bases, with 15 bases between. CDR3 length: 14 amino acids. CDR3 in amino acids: CASSRVTSGDTQYF. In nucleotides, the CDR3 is TGTGCCAGCAGCCGTGTTACCTCAGGAGATACGCAGTATTTT.